This T cell receptor beta chain was documented in a study of Graves' ophthalmopathy and Graves' hyperthyroidism. The V end lost 2 bases, the J end lost 5 bases, and 12 bases lay between the germline ends. The CDR3 consists of 15 residues. Germline V gene sequence: CDR1 MNHNY, CDR2 SVGAGI (reference sequence). A few counts support this clonotype. The authors amplified TCR beta CDR3 regions from RNA transcripts. Amplification began with first-round RT-PCR using HTBI primers, then second-round multiplex PCR was performed. One entry per CDR3 protein results from TCRdb running MiXCR on the multiplex PCR reads. The sample shows approximately 37,000 distinct CDR3 sequences, 52% of them seen only once.

Sequencing used peripheral blood. The clonotype was recovered from an adult man with Graves' ophthalmopathy. The V and J genes are TRBV6-6 and TRBJ2-2; tentatively, D is TRBD1 (6 bases). CDR3 nucleotides: TGTGCCAGCAGTTACACCATACAGGGTACCGGGGAGCTGTTTTTT. This encodes CASSYTIQGTGELFF.